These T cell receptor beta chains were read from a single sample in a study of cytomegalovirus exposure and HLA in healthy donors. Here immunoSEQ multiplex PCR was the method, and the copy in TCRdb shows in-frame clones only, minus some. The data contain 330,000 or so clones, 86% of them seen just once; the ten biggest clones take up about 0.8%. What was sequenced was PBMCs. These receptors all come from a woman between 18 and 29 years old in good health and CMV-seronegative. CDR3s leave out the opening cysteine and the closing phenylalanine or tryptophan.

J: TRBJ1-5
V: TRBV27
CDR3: ASRSGFGNQPQH

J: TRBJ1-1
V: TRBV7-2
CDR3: ASSLARNTEAF

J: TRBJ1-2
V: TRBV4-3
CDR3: ASSQGSGSGGYT

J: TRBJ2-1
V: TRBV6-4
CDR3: ASSDGQNSYNEQF

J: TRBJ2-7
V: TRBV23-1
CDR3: ASSQSSLAGGRY

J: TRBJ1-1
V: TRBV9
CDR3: ASSVFRESEAF

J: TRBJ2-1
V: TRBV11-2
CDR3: ASSLGRGLRSHEQF

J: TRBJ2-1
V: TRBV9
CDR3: ASSIAAGVANEQF

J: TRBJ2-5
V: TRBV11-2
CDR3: ASSLGGQGWETQY

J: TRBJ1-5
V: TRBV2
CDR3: ASSDRVAGQPQH

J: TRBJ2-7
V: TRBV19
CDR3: ASSIDKGAESYEQY

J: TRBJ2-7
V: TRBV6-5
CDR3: ASRQGNYEQY

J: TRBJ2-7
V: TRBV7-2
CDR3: ASSKTGTGNYEQY

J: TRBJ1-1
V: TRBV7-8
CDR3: ASSRRDRGSNTEAF

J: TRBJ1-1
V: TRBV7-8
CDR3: ASSPTTGPMNTEAF

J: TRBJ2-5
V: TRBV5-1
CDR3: ASSLAPGSLGETQY

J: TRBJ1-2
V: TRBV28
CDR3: ATLRGTGGYGYT

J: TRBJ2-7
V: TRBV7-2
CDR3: ASSSLAGGDIRSYEQY

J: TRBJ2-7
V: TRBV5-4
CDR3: ASSQASTGAYEQY

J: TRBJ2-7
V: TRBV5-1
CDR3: ASSLDSGYEQY

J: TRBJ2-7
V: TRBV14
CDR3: ASSQGTGRAYEQY

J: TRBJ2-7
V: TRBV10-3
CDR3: AARGGAGGLEQY

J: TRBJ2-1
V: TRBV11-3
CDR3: ASSLETGGSEQF